Below, 30 T cell receptor beta chains from the same sample are listed, as sequenced in a study of shared clonotypes between healthy human individuals. Assay: immunoSEQ multiplex PCR; the TCRdb copy retains only in-frame clones and omits some. Of about 460,000 clones listed, roughly four fifths are singletons. Input material: PBMCs. Every receptor here comes from a middle-aged woman in good health. Some clones in this sample may be carry-over from other donors' samples.

This clone was counted at least ten times. The chain recombines TRBV2 with TRBJ1-1, with unresolved D. The V end was cut by 1 base, the J end by 10 bases, with 4 bases between. CDR1 is SNHLY, CDR2 FYNNEI, per germline. This CDR3 is 10 amino acids long. The CDR3 protein is CASSEGSAFF. CDR3 nucleotides: TGTGCCAGCAGTGAAGGTTCAGCTTTCTTT.

V gene TRBV14 combines with J gene TRBJ2-4, with a possible D match to TRBD2 (5 bases). Trimming pared 1 base from V and 9 bases from J, leaving 10 bases between. The CDR3 spans 13 residues. Germline CDR1 and CDR2: SGHDN and FVKESK. The CDR3 nucleotides are TGTGCCAGCAGCCAAGGTCCTAGCTCCATTCAGTACTTC. Translated, it gives CASSQGPSSIQYF.

The J gene is TRBJ2-1, the V gene TRBV11-3; 7 bases fit TRBD1. Germline V lookup: CDR1 SGHNT, CDR2 YENEEA. With V trimmed by 5 bases and J by 6 bases, 7 bases remained unmatched. The CDR3 contains 14 residues. The CDR3 protein is CASSPRDRVNEQFF. The CDR3 DNA sequence: TGTGCCAGCAGCCCTCGGGACAGAGTCAATGAGCAGTTCTTC.

The chain employs TRBV7-3 and TRBJ2-4; D remains ambiguous. Germline loops: CDR1 SGHTA, CDR2 FQGTGA. Trimming cost V 8 bases and J 4 bases, with 3 bases left between them. This CDR3 has 10 residues. For the CDR3, the DNA is TGTGCCAGCCCGAAAAACATTCAGTACTTC. This codes for CASPKNIQYF. The full variable domain, rest sourced from reference TRBV7-3 and TRBJ2-4, is GAGVSQTPSNKVTEKGKYVELRCDPISGHTALYWYRQSLGQGPEFLIYFQGTGAADDSGLPNDRFFAVRPEGSVSTLKIQRTERGDSAVYLCASPKNIQYFGAGTRLSVL.

This chain uses TRBV7-9 with TRBJ2-3, with a weak D call TRBD2 (7 bases). V gave up 5 bases and J gave up 0 bases, with 12 bases separating them. This CDR3 contains 15 residues. Germline lookup yields CDR1 SEHNR and CDR2 FQNEAQ (reference sequence). In DNA, the CDR3 is TGTGCCAGCAGCCCCCGGGGGGCGAGCACAGATACGCAGTATTTT. Its translation: CASSPRGASTDTQYF. The variable domain in full, completed from reference TRBV7-9 and TRBJ2-3, reads DTGVSQNPRHKITKRGQNVTFRCDPISEHNRLYWYRQTLGQGPEFLTYFQNEAQLEKSRLLSDRFSAERPKGSFSTLEIQRTEQGDSAMYLCASSPRGASTDTQYFGPGTRLTVL.

V gene TRBV19 combines with J gene TRBJ1-1, with 7 nucleotides matching TRBD1. V dropped 9 bases and J dropped 6; count of bases not matched to a gene: 13. CDR1 LNHDA and CDR2 SQIVND come from the germline V gene (reference sequence). The CDR3 totals 14 residues. The CDR3 DNA follows: TGTGCCAGCTCTAGGGAAGAGACAGGGTCTGAAGCTTTCTTT. Its translation: CASSREETGSEAFF.

The genes are TRBV7-3 and TRBJ2-3, with D tentatively TRBD1 or TRBD2 (5 bases each). The CDR3 has 15 residues. Trimming removed 5 bases from V and 6 bases from J, with 18 bases in between. CDR1 and CDR2 (germline): SGHTA, FQGTGA. CDR3 sequence (DNA): TGTGCCAGCAGCCCCTACTCGGGACGGACGGATACGCAGTATTTT. It specifies CASSPYSGRTDTQYF.

V usage is TRBV28 and J usage is TRBJ2-2; no clear D gene. This CDR3 spans 13 amino acids. The V end was cut by 5 bases, the J end by 4 bases, with 8 bases between. CDR1 and CDR2 from the germline V gene are MDHEN and SYDVKM. The CDR3 nucleotides are TGTGCCAGCAGTCCACCCAGCACCGGGGAGCTGTTTTTT. It codes for CASSPPSTGELFF. The whole variable domain, remainder taken from reference TRBV28 and TRBJ2-2, is DVKVTQSSRYLVKRTGEKVFLECVQDMDHENMFWYRQDPGLGLRLIYFSYDVKMKEKGDIPEGYSVSREKKERFSLILESASTNQTSMYLCASSPPSTGELFFGEGSRLTVL.

CDR3 region: CASSKAGGVYEQYF. The CDR3 DNA follows: TGTGCCAGCAGTAAAGCGGGAGGGGTATACGAGCAGTACTTC. The J gene is TRBJ2-7, the V gene TRBV6-5, with 10 nucleotides matching TRBD2. Germline V gene data show CDR1 as MNHEY and CDR2 as SVGAGI. CDR3 length: 14 amino acids. The V gene end was trimmed by 5 bases and the J gene end by 4 bases; junction bases not matched to a gene: 5.

The V and J genes are TRBV6-6 and TRBJ1-3; D gene unclear. The ends were cut back, 1 base at V and 0 bases at J, with 10 bases in the middle. This CDR3 is built from 16 residues. CDR1 MNHNY and CDR2 SVGAGI come from the germline V gene (reference sequence). CDR3 region: CASSYYGSFSGNTIYF. The CDR3 DNA follows: TGTGCCAGCAGTTACTACGGCAGCTTCTCTGGAAACACCATATATTTT.

The chain links TRBV7-3 to TRBJ1-1, with a possible D match to TRBD1 (5 bases). CDR1 is SGHTA, CDR2 FQGTGA, per germline. CDR3 length: 13 amino acids. Trimming took off 1 base at V and 4 bases at J, with 7 bases between the two ends. CDR3 protein: CASSLRRGTEAFF. The CDR3 DNA reads TGTGCCAGCAGCTTAAGAAGGGGCACTGAAGCTTTCTTT. The full variable domain, its missing parts supplied by reference TRBV7-3 and TRBJ1-1, is GAGVSQTPSNKVTEKGKYVELRCDPISGHTALYWYRQSLGQGPEFLIYFQGTGAADDSGLPNDRFFAVRPEGSVSTLKIQRTERGDSAVYLCASSLRRGTEAFFGQGTRLTVV.

The chain uses TRBV19 and TRBJ1-5; D call uncertain. Germline-derived CDR1 and CDR2 are LNHDA and SQIVND (reference sequence). V dropped 5 bases and J dropped 1 base, with 9 bases sitting between them. CDR3 length: 14 residues. This CDR3 reads CASSAHASNQPQHF. Written as DNA, the CDR3 is TGTGCCAGTAGTGCCCACGCAAGCAATCAGCCCCAGCATTTT.

The chain employs TRBV5-1 and TRBJ2-5, with D tentatively TRBD2 (5 bases). The length of the CDR3 is 14 residues. V dropped 3 bases and J dropped 3 bases, with 12 bases sitting between them. The germline CDR1 and CDR2 sequences are SGHRS and YFSETQ. The DNA of the CDR3 is TGCGCCAGCAGCTCCGGGATGATAGAAGAGACCCAGTACTTC. Residues: CASSSGMIEETQYF.

The rearrangement uses TRBV30 and TRBJ2-2; D is possibly TRBD2 (5 bases). V dropped 1 base and J dropped 3 bases, with 6 bases sitting between them. The CDR3 is 13 amino acids. In germline, CDR1 is GTSNPN, CDR2 SVGIG (reference sequence). The CDR3 DNA reads as TGTGCCTGGAGTGGGGAGTACACCGGGGAGCTGTTTTTT. This sequence encodes CAWSGEYTGELFF.

The gene calls are TRBV5-1 and TRBJ2-2; a weak D match, TRBD2 (7 bases). Trimming cost V 4 bases and J 4 bases, with 20 bases left between them. Germline-derived CDR1 and CDR2 are SGHRS and YFSETQ. There are 17 residues in the CDR3. The CDR3 here is CASSPSRGRDVTGELFF. The CDR3 region has the DNA TGCGCCAGCAGCCCCTCGAGGGGGAGGGACGTCACCGGGGAGCTGTTTTTT.

The J gene is TRBJ2-7, the V gene TRBV28; weak D call: TRBD1 (6 bases). CDR3 length equals 14 residues. The V end lost 4 bases, the J end lost 1 base, and 11 bases lay between the germline ends. Germline V gene sequence: CDR1 MDHEN, CDR2 SYDVKM. As DNA, the CDR3 is TGTGCCAGCAGTTCGCAGGGGCTATCCTACGAGCAGTACTTC. This translates into CASSSQGLSYEQYF.

This clone was picked up many times. J is TRBJ2-7 and V is TRBV7-8; 9 bases line up with TRBD1. Germline CDR1 is SGHVS and CDR2 is FQNEAQ. This CDR3 region has 15 residues. Losses at the gene ends were 6 bases for V and 2 bases for J; bases not matched to a gene: 8. The CDR3 DNA reads TGTGCCAGCAGGGCCGGGACAGGGACTACCTACGAGCAGTACTTC. It specifies CASRAGTGTTYEQYF.

J is TRBJ1-1 and V is TRBV4-2; the match to TRBD1 covers 8 bases. The V gene's germline CDR1 is LGHNA and CDR2 YNFKEQ. V trimming: 5 bases; J trimming: 3 bases; junction bases outside the gene matches: 8. The CDR3 runs 15 residues. The CDR3: CASSTGTGGYTEAFF. CDR3 sequence (DNA): TGTGCCAGCAGCACCGGCACAGGGGGGTACACTGAAGCTTTCTTT.

The V gene is TRBV28, the J gene TRBJ2-3, with unresolved D. The CDR3 runs to 14 residues. Germline CDR1 MDHEN, CDR2 SYDVKM. V shed 5 bases and J shed 4 bases, with 13 bases lying between them. CDR3 DNA: TGTGCCAGCAGTGCAGCGCCGGTGGCAGATACGCAGTATTTT. This codes for CASSAAPVADTQYF.

The gene calls are TRBV11-2 and TRBJ2-2; 10 nucleotides match TRBD2. The CDR3 loop spans 16 amino acids. Germline loops: CDR1 SGHAT, CDR2 FQNNGV. V was pared by 5 bases and J by 4 bases, with 7 bases of the junction left unmatched. The CDR3 DNA reads as TGTGCCAGCAGCACCGGGACTAGCGCCGTCACCGGGGAGCTGTTTTTT. Its protein product is CASSTGTSAVTGELFF.

The chain employs TRBV7-9 and TRBJ2-7; 7 positions match TRBD1. V dropped 1 base and J dropped 2; count of bases not matched to a gene: 2. There are 14 residues in the CDR3. Per the germline V gene, CDR1 is SEHNR and CDR2 is FQNEAQ (reference sequence). In DNA form, the CDR3 reads TGTGCCAGCAGCTTAGAACAGGGGCCCTACGAGCAGTACTTC. Translation: CASSLEQGPYEQYF. Full variable domain (outside the CDR3, taken from reference TRBV7-9 and TRBJ2-7): DTGVSQNPRHKITKRGQNVTFRCDPISEHNRLYWYRQTLGQGPEFLTYFQNEAQLEKSRLLSDRFSAERPKGSFSTLEIQRTEQGDSAMYLCASSLEQGPYEQYFGPGTRLTVT.

J is TRBJ2-4 and V is TRBV5-6; D is undetermined. Trimming shortened V by 4 bases and J by 0 bases, and 8 bases separated the two germline ends. CDR3 length equals 14 residues. Germline loops: CDR1 SGHDT, CDR2 YYEEEE. This chain's CDR3 is CASSLGLAKNIQYF. CDR3 DNA sequence: TGTGCCAGCAGCCTGGGGTTAGCCAAAAACATTCAGTACTTC.

The genes are TRBV7-9 and TRBJ2-7; 8 nucleotides line up with TRBD1. V was clipped by 1 base and J by 6 bases; unmatched bases: 8. The germline V gene encodes CDR1 SEHNR and CDR2 FQNEAQ (reference sequence). CDR3 size: 15 residues. CDR3 residues: CASSLVSGGGSEQYF. The CDR3 nucleotides are TGTGCCAGCAGCTTAGTATCAGGGGGCGGGTCCGAGCAGTACTTC.

This clone was recorded once. This likely reflects a read error, since a far larger clone is one base away. The sample contains more than one DNA sequence encoding this CDR3. The chain uses TRBV4-3 and TRBJ2-6, with D possibly being TRBD1 (5 bases). Germline V gene sequence: CDR1 LGHNA, CDR2 YSLEER. The CDR3 loop spans 16 amino acids. CDR3 residues: CASSQDKGSGANVLTF. Written as DNA, the CDR3 is TGCGCCAGCAGCCAAGATAAGGGGTCTGGGGCCAACGTCCTGACCTTC.

The chain combines TRBV18 with TRBJ1-5; D possibly corresponds to TRBD1 (5 bases). The CDR3 sequence is 17 residues long. Germline V gene lookup returns CDR1 KGHSH and CDR2 LQKENI. Trimming took 2 bases from V and 0 from J, leaving 14 bases between them. CDR3 nucleotide sequence: TGTGCCAGCTCACCAGCAAGAGGGGCCGATAGCAATCAGCCCCAGCATTTT. Residues: CASSPARGADSNQPQHF.

This chain uses TRBV4-1 with TRBJ1-2; no definite D call. Trimming removed 1 base at V and 4 bases at J, with 10 bases between. CDR1 and CDR2 from the germline V gene are MGHRA and YSYEKL. CDR3 size: 14 residues. The CDR3 here is CASSQGFRVYGYTF. The CDR3 bases are TGCGCCAGCAGCCAAGGGTTCCGGGTCTATGGCTACACCTTC.

V gene TRBV30 combines with J gene TRBJ2-4, with a weak D call TRBD2 (6 bases). V was cut by 2 bases and J by 6 bases, with 11 bases left in between. Germline CDR1 reads GTSNPN; CDR2 reads SVGIG (reference sequence). The CDR3 runs to 13 residues. The DNA for the CDR3 is TGTGCCTGGAGTCCGGGGGAGTTAAACATTCAGTACTTC. It translates to CAWSPGELNIQYF.

Worth noting for this clone: The likely explanation is a read error, given a far larger clone one base away. The same CDR3 arises from other DNA sequences in this sample as well. The chain has TRBV4-1 and TRBJ1-5; the D gene is possibly TRBD1 (5 bases). CDR1 is MGHRA and CDR2 is YSYEKL in the germline V gene. The CDR3 consists of 15 residues. CDR3 loop: CASSQDLQGALPQHF. CDR3 bases: TGCGCCAGTAGCCAAGATCTTCAAGGGGCCCTGCCCCAGCATTTT.

The chain combines TRBV10-3 with TRBJ2-7, with 7 bases that match TRBD2. With 10 bases clipped from V and 4 bases from J, the junction kept 13 bases outside the gene matches. The CDR3 runs 14 residues. Germline CDR1 and CDR2: ENHRY and SYGVKD. CDR3 sequence reads: CATGLAGAMYEQYF. The CDR3 nucleotides read TGTGCCACCGGCTTAGCGGGTGCTATGTACGAGCAGTACTTC.

The rearrangement joins TRBV29-1 to TRBJ1-3; D unclear. The CDR3 loop spans 12 amino acids. Trimming pared 7 bases from V and 4 bases from J, leaving 11 bases between. Per germline, CDR1 SQVTM and CDR2 ANQGSEA. Here the CDR3 DNA reads TGCAGCGCTAACACAAACGGAAACACCATATATTTT. Translating gives CSANTNGNTIYF.